This T cell receptor beta chain appears in the sequencing data of a study of T cells after yellow fever vaccination. Study-level information: Fractions of low cell number were prepared using SMART-Seq v4 Ultra Low Input. Overall study results and limits: Most primary-vaccination clones recurred post-booster (around 95% CD4, around 86% CD8).

The length of the CDR3 is 15 residues. Germline V CDR1 and CDR2: LGHNA, YSLEER. The V and J ends lost 0 bases and 2 bases respectively, with 11 bases between them. Each CDR3 protein is one row after TCRdb ran MiXCR on the 5' RACE reads. Found here are under 150,000 distinct CDR3 sequences, around 15% of them singletons; the top ten hold approximately 39%. Worth noting for this clonotype: Its antigen is as yet unknown.

The clonotype originates from a man aged 18 to 30 who received the YFV17D yellow fever vaccine. The chain uses TRBV4-3 and TRBJ2-7; D may be TRBD1 (6 bases). Specimen: CD8+ T cells sorted from PBMCs, collected 5 days after the yellow fever booster vaccination. The CDR3: CASSQEGHGTYEQYF. CDR3 nucleotides: TGCGCCAGCAGCCAAGAGGGACACGGAACCTACGAGCAGTACTTC.